The clone carrying this T cell receptor (beta chain) was seen only a few times. Time point in this sample: persistent/refractory GD, antithyroid drugs over 5 years with positive TRAb. Extracted PBMC RNA gave rise to the TCR library. This specimen comes from a study of regulatory T cells in long-lasting Graves disease. Study in general: The criterion for persistent Graves' disease was over 5 years of antithyroid drugs with positive TSH receptor antibodies.

The authors built TCR beta libraries using iRepertoire HTBI primers and Arm-PCR of CDR3 regions. TCRdb re-called the multiplex PCR reads through MiXCR, storing one row per CDR3 protein. The repertoire includes some 280,000 distinct CDR3 sequences, 20% to 25% of them detected once, and approximately 60% sits in the top ten. Germline V CDR1 and CDR2: WSHSY, SAAADI. V lost 0 bases to trimming and J lost 6 bases, with 14 bases between them. The CDR3 consists of 15 residues. V is TRBV10-2 and J is TRBJ1-2, with D hard to call. Sequenced material: peripheral blood mononuclear cells (PBMCs), taken when the disease was refractory, from a patient treated with antithyroid drugs. The source of this sequence is a female donor with Graves disease. The CDR3 region is CASSESWNAPDGYTF. For the CDR3, the DNA is TGCGCCAGCAGTGAGTCTTGGAACGCCCCGGATGGCTACACCTTC.